This TCR beta chain was profiled in a study of Tregs in tolerant kidney transplant recipients. Data came from immunoSEQ multiplex PCR; TCRdb stores just in-frame clones and leaves some out. The table records some 47,000 clones, more than 70% of them present only once. The ends were cut back, 1 base at V and 4 bases at J, with 23 bases in the middle. This CDR3 is 18 amino acids long. CDR1 and CDR2 (germline): MNHEY, SMNVEV (reference sequence). The nonmyeloablative bone marrow transplants came from related graft donors, with transient mixed chimerism. Sequencing used CD8+ T cells from blood (PBMCs), obtained 12 months after the transplant. The chain uses TRBV27 and TRBJ2-7; tentative D call: TRBD2 (6 bases). This TCR was recovered from a human patient who received a combined kidney and bone marrow transplant. Some T cells may have come from the graft donor. The DNA for the CDR3 is TGTGCCAGCAGTTTATTGTCGGGGTCTGGCGGGAACAGGTACGAGCAGTACTTC. Translation: CASSLLSGSGGNRYEQYF.